The 8 T cell receptor beta chains presented below share a single source sample, sequenced in a study of CXCR3-negative and CXCR3-positive naive CD8 T cells. The authors prepared UMI-labeled TRB cDNA libraries by 5' RACE. TCRdb re-called the 5' RACE reads and gives one entry per CDR3 protein, without DNA. In all, the sample yields under 85,000 distinct CDR3 sequences. Sequenced sample: naive CXCR3- CD8+ T cells from blood. Regarding subset: CD45RO-CCR7+CD27+CD95- naive CD8+ T cells lacking CXCR3 (TNR3-). The origin of the receptors is a human donor in good health. Some clones in this sample may be carry-over from other donors' samples.

The rearrangement links TRBV7-9 to TRBJ2-2; TCRdb selects TRBD1, and the lack of DNA leaves this call unchecked. The germline V gene encodes CDR1 SEHNR and CDR2 FQNEAQ (reference sequence). The CDR3 is 15 residues long. Here the CDR3 reads CASSLSPGNPGELFF. The whole variable domain, remainder taken from reference TRBV7-9 and TRBJ2-2, is DTGVSQNPRHKITKRGQNVTFRCDPISEHNRLYWYRQTLGQGPEFLTYFQNEAQLEKSRLLSDRFSAERPKGSFSTLEIQRTEQGDSAMYLCASSLSPGNPGELFFGEGSRLTVL.

This CDR3 reads CASSVYSGLAGNNEQFF. V gene TRBV7-2 combines with J gene TRBJ2-1; the D call of TRBD2 rests on TCRdb alone, since no DNA is present to check it. Germline assignment: CDR1 SGHTA and CDR2 FQGNSA. The CDR3 extends over 17 amino acids.

This chain links TRBV28 with TRBJ2-7; the D gene TCRdb calls, TRBD1, cannot be checked with no DNA. CDR1 and CDR2 (germline): MDHEN, SYDVKM. The CDR3 runs to 13 residues. Here the CDR3 reads CASSLSDSYEQYF.

The rearrangement joins TRBV30 to TRBJ2-7; TCRdb's D gene call, TRBD2, goes unchecked for lack of DNA. The CDR3 loop spans 13 amino acids. CDR1 and CDR2 (germline): GTSNPN, SVGIG (reference sequence). The CDR3 loop reads CAWSVGGEYEQYF.

The chain has TRBV4-3 and TRBJ1-5; TCRdb selects TRBD1, and the lack of DNA leaves this call unchecked. The CDR3 totals 14 residues. Germline CDR1 and CDR2: LGHNA and YSLEER. CDR3: CASSRGHKNQPQHF.

The V gene is TRBV20-1, the J gene TRBJ1-2. This CDR3 has 13 amino acids. Germline V gives CDR1 DFQATT, CDR2 SNEGSKA (reference sequence). The CDR3 sequence is CSASPLGMGGYTF.

This chain connects TRBV7-2 to TRBJ2-7. Per germline, CDR1 SGHTA and CDR2 FQGNSA. The CDR3 spans 13 residues. CDR3 protein: CASSFVSTYEQYF.

The gene calls are TRBV15 and TRBJ2-3; TCRdb's D call of TRBD1 is untestable without DNA. This CDR3 has 15 amino acids. Germline V lookup: CDR1 LNHNV, CDR2 YYDKDF (reference sequence). CDR3 in amino acids: CATSREAGEADTQYF.